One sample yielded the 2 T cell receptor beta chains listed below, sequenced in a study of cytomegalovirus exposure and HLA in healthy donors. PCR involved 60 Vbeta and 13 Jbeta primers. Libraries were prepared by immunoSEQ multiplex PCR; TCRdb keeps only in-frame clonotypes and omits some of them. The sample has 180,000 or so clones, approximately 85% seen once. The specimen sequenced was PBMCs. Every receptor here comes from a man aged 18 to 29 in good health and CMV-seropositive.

This CDR3 is CASSHWDRVEETQYF. The CDR3 DNA reads as TGTGCCAGCAGTCACTGGGACAGGGTCGAAGAGACCCAGTACTTC. This rearrangement joins TRBV6-1 to TRBJ2-5, with 9 bases lining up with TRBD1. Germline assignment: CDR1 MNHNS and CDR2 SASEGT. After removal of 5 bases from V and 3 bases from J, the junction contained 7 bases not matched to a gene. The length of the CDR3 is 15 residues.

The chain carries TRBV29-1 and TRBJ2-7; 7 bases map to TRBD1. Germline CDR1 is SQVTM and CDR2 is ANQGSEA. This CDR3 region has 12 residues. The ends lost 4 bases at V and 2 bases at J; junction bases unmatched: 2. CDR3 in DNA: TGCAGCGTTGTTGACAGGGCCTACGAGCAGTACTTC. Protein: CSVVDRAYEQYF.